Sequencing of this TCR beta chain was carried out in a study of T cell responses to AZD1222 COVID-19 vaccine (dated by TCRdb to about 2021). About the full investigation: TCR sequencing was performed for 233 trial participants, of whom some 200 were given two doses of AZD1222 and around 25 were given two doses of MenACWY control vaccine. Trial participants were enrolled by age into 18-55, 56-69 and 70-plus year subgroups, with about 150, 28 and 57 TCR-sequenced participants respectively. Paper-wide results and their limitations: A significant rise in spike-specific TCR breadth and depth was observed after two AZD1222 doses relative to day 0 and relative to MenACWY recipients. Because no samples from the day 14 peak response were available, repertoires could be characterized only after the peak T cell response. The 56-69-year group was small, and its depth increase did not reach significance, likely because of low power. Nearly half of unique spike-specific TCRs reportedly recognized epitopes outside regions mutated in the B.1.351 and B.1.1.7 variants. Participants were mostly white British, with more females than males. The authors suggested clonal diversity may have been underestimated. CD4 TCRs associated with the vaccine covered the entire spike protein, and the dominant responses were in regions 160-218 and 743-854. Conclusions about previously exposed vaccinees were limited because only six AZD1222 recipients were SARS-CoV-2 seropositive at baseline.

The CDR3 regions of human TCRbeta chains were subjected to immunosequencing. The paper's data handling went like this. Repertoire TCRs were matched against a reference library of SARS-CoV-2-specific TCRs generated with the MIRA antigen-specificity platform. Breadth meant the fraction of unique TCRs that were SARS-CoV-2-associated, whereas depth meant the fraction of total T cells that were SARS-CoV-2-associated. Each spike-specific TCR was assigned to its reactive spike region and to a CD4 or CD8 class using the MIRA data. Log10-transformed breadth and depth values were compared by one-way ANOVA with Sidak's multiple comparisons tests. TCRdb carries this immuneACCESS record with in-frame sequences only. Its versions omit some clonotypes, under half of them owing to an unresolved V gene in the studies checked, with the rest unexplained. Clone size and the V and J calls come from that table; the DNA yielded D and trimming. In all, the sample holds some 80,000 clones, and approximately 90% of those were seen once. More than 8% of the sample comes from the top ten.

Reading the germline V gene gives CDR1 SQVTM and CDR2 ANQGSEA. Measured from the cysteine to the phenylalanine, the CDR3 is 12 residues long. Of all the DNA, just the CDR3 is kept, 36 bases in frame from base 1. Trimming removed 0 bases from V and 8 bases from J, leaving 7 bases between the germline ends. Points on this clone: Its antigen is not yet known. The record has no base qualities; no much larger clone is one base away.

The time point label corresponds to: about 28 days (+/-7) after the second vaccine dose. The meaning of the sample's treatment or condition label: meningococcal conjugate vaccine given as trial control. Samples from vaccinated people were obtained from the UK trials COV001 and COV002, which included a single-blind randomized controlled phase 2/3 trial of AZD1222 (ChAdOx1 nCoV-19) in healthy adults. For TCRbeta chain sequencing, PBMC samples were collected from trial participants at day 0 and at day 28 after the second dose. Rearrangement joined TRBV29-1 to TRBJ1-4; possibly the D gene is TRBD1, per 6 matching bases. The TCR sequence derives from an adult who received the MenACWY meningococcal vaccine as a control. Specimen: peripheral blood, collected 28 days after the second dose of the MenACWY control vaccine. The CDR3 here reads CSVEEGGEKLFF. The nucleotide sequence is TGCAGCGTTGAAGAAGGGGGGGAAAAACTGTTTTTT.